This T cell receptor beta chain was captured by sequencing in a study of OX40 agonist ivuxolimab in advanced cancers. Study in general: Participants averaged about 60 years of age (range roughly 23 to 85) and were 82.7% male. Three dose-escalation patients had partial responses: one with hepatocellular carcinoma and two with cutaneous melanoma.

This clone was observed a handful of times. Its matching antigen is unknown. Trimming cost V 0 bases and J 2 bases, with 11 bases left between them. The CDR3 has 16 residues. The V gene's germline CDR1 is MGHRA and CDR2 YSYEKL. Clones were sequenced by immunoSEQ multiplex PCR, and TCRdb holds only the in-frame ones, with some missing. The sample lists about 64,000 clones, approximately 88% seen once, with roughly 2.1% in the top ten. General observations from the study: Among the least clonally expanded were partial responders at 0.1-3.0 mg/kg. At doses 0.1 to 3.0 mg/kg, CD4+ and CD8+ clones expanded.

The chain uses TRBV4-1 and TRBJ1-5, with D possibly matching TRBD1 (6 bases). The source material was CD4+ or CD8+ T cells sorted from blood, sampled in a trial of the OX40 agonist ivuxolimab. This TCR was recovered from an adult with an advanced solid tumor such as melanoma, head and neck, liver or kidney cancer. This CDR3 is CASSQDGGLGNQPQHF. In DNA, the CDR3 is TGCGCCAGCAGCCAAGATGGGGGGCTGGGCAATCAGCCCCAGCATTTT.